Listed below are T cell receptor beta chains from one sample, sequenced in a study of post-analysis software for immune sequencing data. MiXCR, run by TCRdb on the PCR reads, gives a single entry per CDR3 protein. The sample has 800,000 to 950,000 distinct CDR3 sequences; about 53% are singletons. The specimen sequenced was blood. Receptor source: a girl between 5 and 17 years old with multiple sclerosis. Both conserved end residues are part of each CDR3. A D gene is named only where the DNA matches it firmly. Size is stated for part of the rows, as once, few or many counts, or as a class when the clone is expanded.

V,J,size,D,DNA,CDR3
TRBV15,TRBJ2-5,few,-,TGTGCCACCAGCAGGGATAGGCGGACCCAAGAGACCCAGTACTTC,CATSRDRRTQETQYF
TRBV12-3/TRBV12-4,TRBJ2-5,few,TRBD1,TGTGCCAGCAGTTCCGGGACAGGCTTCCAAGAGACCCAGTACTTC,CASSSGTGFQETQYF
TRBV15,TRBJ2-5,-,TRBD2,TGTGCCACCAGCGGCTCTCGAGCGGGAGAAGAGACCCAGTACTTC,CATSGSRAGEETQYF
TRBV5-1,TRBJ2-3,-,TRBD1,TGCGCCAGCAGATCGACAGGGGATGATTCAGATACGCAGTATTTT,CASRSTGDDSDTQYF
TRBV25-1,TRBJ1-2,-,-,TGTGCCAGCAGTCTTCCGGGGACCCATGGCTACACCTTC,CASSLPGTHGYTF
TRBV4-1,TRBJ2-7,once,-,TGCGCCAGCAGCCAAGATCCGACAGAAGACTACGAGCAGTACTTC,CASSQDPTEDYEQYF
TRBV15,TRBJ2-3,-,-,TGTGCCACCACAGGGGAGGGTACGCAGTATTTT,CATTGEGTQYF
TRBV6-5,TRBJ1-2,-,TRBD1,TGTGCCAGCAGCCTCTCGGGGACAGGGATTAATGGCTACACCTTC,CASSLSGTGINGYTF
TRBV29-1,TRBJ2-3,-,-,TGCAGCGTTTTCGGGACCTTCCTCGACCCAGATACGCAGTATTTT,CSVFGTFLDPDTQYF
TRBV12-3/TRBV12-4,TRBJ2-2,-,-,TGTGCCAGCAGTTTATCCAGGGAGAACACCGGGGAGCTGTTTTTT,CASSLSRENTGELFF
TRBV12-5,TRBJ2-7,-,TRBD2,TGTGCTAGTGGTTTGGTTTCTCGACTAGCGGGGGGTTACGAGCAGTACTTC,CASGLVSRLAGGYEQYF
TRBV12-3/TRBV12-4,TRBJ2-4,-,TRBD1,TGTGCCAGCAGTACGACAGGGTTTGACAAAAACATTCAGTACTTC,CASSTTGFDKNIQYF
TRBV5-1,TRBJ2-5,few,-,TGCGCCAGCAGCTTGGAAGTTACAGGGACGGGCCAAGAGACCCAGTACTTC,CASSLEVTGTGQETQYF
TRBV6-5,TRBJ2-3,-,-,TGTGCCAGCAGTTACTCGGTCACCACAGATACGCAGTATTTT,CASSYSVTTDTQYF
TRBV18,TRBJ1-2,-,TRBD1,TGTGCCAGCTCACCCGGCCGGGACAGGCTGTATGGCTACACCTTC,CASSPGRDRLYGYTF
TRBV11-2,TRBJ1-2,few,-,TGTGCCAGCAGCTTAGCGCCAGGGGTCTATGGCTACACCTTC,CASSLAPGVYGYTF
TRBV5-5,TRBJ2-5,-,-,TGTGCCAGCAGCTCCGGACTTGACAAGACCCAGTACTTC,CASSSGLDKTQYF
TRBV20-1,TRBJ2-1,-,-,TGCAGTGCTAGAAAACGGACCATCAACAATGAGCAGTTCTTC,CSARKRTINNEQFF
TRBV3-1,TRBJ1-2,many,-,TGTGCCAGCAGCCAAGGGGGGAACTATGGCTACACCTTC,CASSQGGNYGYTF
TRBV20-1,TRBJ2-7,-,-,TGCAGTGCCCCTCGGGCGAGCTCCTACGAGCAGTACTTC,CSAPRASSYEQYF
TRBV5-1,TRBJ2-7,-,TRBD1,TGCGCCAGCAGCTTGGGAGTCGGACAGGGTGGCGAGCAGTACTTC,CASSLGVGQGGEQYF
TRBV29-1,TRBJ1-2,-,-,TGCAGCGTTGTAGGGGGGAAGAACTATGGCTACACCTTC,CSVVGGKNYGYTF
TRBV5-1,TRBJ2-7,few,-,TGCGCCAGCAGCTTGAACGGTCCCTACGAGCAGTACTTC,CASSLNGPYEQYF
TRBV29-1,TRBJ2-1,once,TRBD2,TGCAGCGTTGTGTCCAGGGAGGGGCAGTTCTTC,CSVVSREGQFF
TRBV6-5,TRBJ2-5,-,-,TGTGCCAGCAGTTACCTGGGCCTAGCGAGAGGGAAGACCCAGTACTTC,CASSYLGLARGKTQYF
TRBV20-1,TRBJ2-1,few,TRBD2,TGCAGTGCTAGAGGACTAGCGGGCCGCAATGAGCAGTTCTTC,CSARGLAGRNEQFF
TRBV27,TRBJ1-4,-,-,TGTGCCAGCAGTCCAAGGACAGCTGAAAAACTGTTTTTT,CASSPRTAEKLFF
TRBV5-5,TRBJ2-7,-,TRBD2,TGTGCCAGCAGCTTGGAGGGAGGGAGGTACGAGCAGTACTTC,CASSLEGGRYEQYF
TRBV7-9,TRBJ1-5,-,-,TGTGCCAGCAGCGTAAGCGGGGCCCCCAATCAGCCCCAGCATTTT,CASSVSGAPNQPQHF
TRBV12-3/TRBV12-4,TRBJ2-7,-,-,TGTGCCAGCACTCCTGTAAGGAGGAGCTACGAGCAGTACTTC,CASTPVRRSYEQYF
TRBV5-5,TRBJ2-1,once,-,TGTGCCAGCAGCCCCACAGGGGTAGCGGACTCCTACAATGAGCAGTTCTTC,CASSPTGVADSYNEQFF
TRBV5-1,TRBJ2-3,-,-,TGCGCCAGCAGCTTGGCGGACCACACAGATACGCAGTATTTT,CASSLADHTDTQYF